Below, one TCR beta chain is given with its context. Antigen unknown. This sample was taken from a study of T cell responses to AZD1222 COVID-19 vaccine. The CDR3 runs 19 residues. Unmatched junction bases numbered 21, after V lost 10 bases and J lost 3 bases. Germline values: CDR1 SGHDN, CDR2 FVKESK. Sequencing used immunoSEQ multiplex PCR; TCRdb keeps in-frame clones, though not all of them. This sample has roughly 150,000 clones; 91% occur once, and the top ten carry about 4.6%. Study findings and constraints: Baseline testing showed seropositivity in only a handful of AZD1222 recipients. After the peak T cell response, and only then, were repertoires sampled.

The genes are TRBV14 and TRBJ1-3, with 10 nucleotides matching TRBD1. This material consisted of peripheral blood, taken on day 0 of AZD1222 vaccination. The TCR sequence derives from an adult in good health. The CDR3 nucleotides are TGTGCCACCACGATGGAATCGGGACAGGGGACGCTGGATGGAAACACCATATATTTT. It codes for CATTMESGQGTLDGNTIYF.